This paragraph reports one T cell receptor (beta chain). No antigen is known for it. These data belong to a study of T-cell reconstitution after alpha-beta-depleted transplantation in children. The library targeted TCRbeta and was prepared with unique molecular identifiers. TCRdb recomputed calls from the PCR reads with MiXCR, one row per CDR3 protein. The top ten hold about 4.6% of the sample, which has 750,000 to 950,000 distinct CDR3 sequences, less than 20% seen once. The CDR3 runs to 13 residues. V shed 5 bases and J shed 0 bases, with 7 bases lying between them. Per the germline V gene, CDR1 is SEHNR and CDR2 is FQNEAQ (reference sequence). Study-wide points: One year post-transplant, T-cell counts and diversity were largely derived from T cells produced anew. Several patients had high TCRbeta diversity at day 60; it came from surviving recipient T cells and thymic progenitors. As was reported, about two months after transplant, alpha-beta T cells came from several hundred expanded graft clones.

The source was PBMCs, mostly from graft donor cells, collected 360 days after TCRalphabeta/CD19-depleted stem cell transplant. This clonotype was obtained from a male patient between 10 and 17 years old who had a stem cell transplant for acute lymphoblastic leukemia, so the T cells may come from the graft donor. V gene TRBV7-9 combines with J gene TRBJ1-1; D gene unclear. CDR3 DNA: TGTGCCAGCAGCCAGAATATGAACACTGAAGCTTTCTTT. It encodes CASSQNMNTEAFF.